Reported below is one T cell receptor beta chain. Its antigen is still unknown. This record comes from a study of OX40 agonist ivuxolimab in advanced cancers. Across the study: Three patients responded partially, comprising one with hepatocellular carcinoma and two with cutaneous melanoma.

Findings of the study overall: Clonal expansion from baseline to week 6 occurred in both CD4+ and CD8+ T cells.

The trim removed 4 bases at V and 5 bases at J, leaving 0 bases unmatched. The CDR3 loop spans 13 amino acids. Germline-derived CDR1 and CDR2 are SNHLY and FYNNEI. Repertoires were generated with immunoSEQ multiplex PCR, while TCRdb's copy carries only in-frame clones and drops some. This table has 55,000 to 75,000 clones, roughly 85% appearing once. The source material was CD4+ or CD8+ T cells sorted from blood, sampled in a trial of the OX40 agonist ivuxolimab. The receptor was derived from an adult with an advanced solid tumor such as melanoma, head and neck, liver or kidney cancer. The rearrangement links TRBV2 to TRBJ2-2; the match to TRBD1 covers 8 bases. This CDR3 is CASSGQGTGELFF. The DNA of the CDR3 is TGTGCCAGCAGTGGACAGGGGACCGGGGAGCTGTTTTTT.